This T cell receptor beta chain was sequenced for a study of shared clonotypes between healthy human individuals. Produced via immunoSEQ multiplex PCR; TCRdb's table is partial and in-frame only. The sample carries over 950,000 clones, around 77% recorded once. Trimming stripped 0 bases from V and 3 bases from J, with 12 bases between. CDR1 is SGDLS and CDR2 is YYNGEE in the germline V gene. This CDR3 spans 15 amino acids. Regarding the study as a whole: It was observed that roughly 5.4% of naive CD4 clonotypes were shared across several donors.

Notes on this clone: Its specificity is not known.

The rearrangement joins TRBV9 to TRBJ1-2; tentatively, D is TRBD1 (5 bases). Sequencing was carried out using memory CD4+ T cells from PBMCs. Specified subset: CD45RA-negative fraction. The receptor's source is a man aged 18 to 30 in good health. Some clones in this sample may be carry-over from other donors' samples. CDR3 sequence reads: CASSVAGGMDYGYTF. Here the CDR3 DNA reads TGTGCCAGCAGCGTAGCTGGGGGGATGGACTATGGCTACACCTTC.